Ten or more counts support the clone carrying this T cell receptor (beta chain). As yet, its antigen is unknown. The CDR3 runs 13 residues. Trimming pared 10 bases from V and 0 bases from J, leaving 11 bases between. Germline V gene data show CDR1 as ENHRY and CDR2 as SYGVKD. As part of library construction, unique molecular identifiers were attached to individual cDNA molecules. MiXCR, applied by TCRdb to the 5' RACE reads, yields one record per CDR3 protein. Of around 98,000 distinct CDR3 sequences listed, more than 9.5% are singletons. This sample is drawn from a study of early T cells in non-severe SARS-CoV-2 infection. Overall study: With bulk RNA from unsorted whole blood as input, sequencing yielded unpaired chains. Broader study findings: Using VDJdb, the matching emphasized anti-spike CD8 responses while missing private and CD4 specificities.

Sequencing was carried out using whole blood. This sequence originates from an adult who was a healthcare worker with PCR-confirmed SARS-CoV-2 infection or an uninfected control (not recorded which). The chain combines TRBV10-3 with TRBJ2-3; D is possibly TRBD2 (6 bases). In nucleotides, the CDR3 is TGTGCCAGCGGGACGCAAAGCACAGATACGCAGTATTTT. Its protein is CASGTQSTDTQYF.